Described below is a single T cell receptor beta chain sequence and its context. Its cognate antigen is unknown. The data originate from a study of STAT5B mutations in CD4+ large granular lymphocyte leukemia. The protocol was immunoSEQ multiplex PCR, while the TCRdb copy is restricted to in-frame clones and leaves out a portion. Seen here are 15,000 to 25,000 clones, 65% to 85% observed once, and the top ten hold roughly 13%. CDR1 and CDR2 (germline): MGHRA, YSYEKL. Between the trimmed V and J ends, which lost 3 bases and 0 bases, there was a span of 9 bases. This CDR3 is 15 amino acids long. Whole-study results and caveats: Less than 30% of private leukemic clonotypes occurred rarely in other patients' non-leukemic repertoires.

Material: CD4+ T cells from blood buffy coats. The source of this sequence is a human donor in good health. V is TRBV4-1 and J is TRBJ1-3; the D is unclear. The CDR3 DNA follows: TGCGCCAGCAGCCAGGTACAGAGCTCTGGAAACACCATATATTTT. Translating it yields CASSQVQSSGNTIYF.